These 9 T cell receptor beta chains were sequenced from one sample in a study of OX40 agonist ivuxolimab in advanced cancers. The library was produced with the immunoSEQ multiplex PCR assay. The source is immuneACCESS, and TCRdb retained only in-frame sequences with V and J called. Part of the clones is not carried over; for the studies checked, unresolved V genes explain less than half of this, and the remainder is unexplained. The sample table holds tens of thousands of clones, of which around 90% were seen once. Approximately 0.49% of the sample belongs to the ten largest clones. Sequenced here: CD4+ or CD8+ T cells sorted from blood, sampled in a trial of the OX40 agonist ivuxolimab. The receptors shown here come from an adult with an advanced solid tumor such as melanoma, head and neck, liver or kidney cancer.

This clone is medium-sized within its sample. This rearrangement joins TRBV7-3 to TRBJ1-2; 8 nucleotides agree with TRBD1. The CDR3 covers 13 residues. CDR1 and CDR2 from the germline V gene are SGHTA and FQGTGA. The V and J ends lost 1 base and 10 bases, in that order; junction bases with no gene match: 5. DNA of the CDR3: TGTGCCAGCAGCTTAAGGACAGGGATTGACTACACCTTC. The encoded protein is CASSLRTGIDYTF.

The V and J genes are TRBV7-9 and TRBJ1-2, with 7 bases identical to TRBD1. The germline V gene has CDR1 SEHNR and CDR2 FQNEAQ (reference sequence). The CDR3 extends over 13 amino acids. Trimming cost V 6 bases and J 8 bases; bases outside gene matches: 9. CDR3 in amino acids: CASRAGQWGGYTF. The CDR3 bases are TGTGCCAGCAGGGCGGGACAGTGGGGCGGCTACACCTTC.

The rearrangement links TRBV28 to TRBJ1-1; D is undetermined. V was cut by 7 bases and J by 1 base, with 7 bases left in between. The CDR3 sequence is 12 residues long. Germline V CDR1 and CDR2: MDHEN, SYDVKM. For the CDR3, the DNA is TGTGCCAGCATAAGCGGGAACACTGAAGCTTTCTTT. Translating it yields CASISGNTEAFF.

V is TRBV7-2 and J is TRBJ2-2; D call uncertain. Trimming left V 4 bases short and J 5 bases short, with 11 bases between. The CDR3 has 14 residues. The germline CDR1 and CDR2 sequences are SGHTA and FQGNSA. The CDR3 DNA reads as TGTGCCAGCAGCTCAGGTGGTCGGACCGGGGAGCTGTTTTTT. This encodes CASSSGGRTGELFF.

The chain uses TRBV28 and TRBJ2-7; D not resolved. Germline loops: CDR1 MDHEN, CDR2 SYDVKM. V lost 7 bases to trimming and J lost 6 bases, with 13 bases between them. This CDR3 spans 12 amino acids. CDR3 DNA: TGTGCCAGCACCTCCCTAAGCCTCGAGCAGTACTTC. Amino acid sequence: CASTSLSLEQYF.

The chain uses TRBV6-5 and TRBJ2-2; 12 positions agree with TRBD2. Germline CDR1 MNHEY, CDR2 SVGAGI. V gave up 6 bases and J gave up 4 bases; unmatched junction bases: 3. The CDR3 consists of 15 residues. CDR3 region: CASRRLAGVTGELFF. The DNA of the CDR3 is TGTGCCAGCAGACGACTAGCGGGAGTCACCGGGGAGCTGTTTTTT.

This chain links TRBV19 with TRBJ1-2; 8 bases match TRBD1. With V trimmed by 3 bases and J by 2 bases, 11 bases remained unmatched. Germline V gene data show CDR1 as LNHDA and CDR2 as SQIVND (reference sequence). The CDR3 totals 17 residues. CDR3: CASSIGQGSGMNYGYTF. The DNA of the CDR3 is TGTGCCAGTAGTATTGGACAGGGAAGCGGTATGAACTATGGCTACACCTTC.

Here the CDR3 DNA reads TGTGCCAGTAGTAAGACAGGGAAGTCTGAAGCTTTCTTT. This gives the protein CASSKTGKSEAFF. The rearrangement joins TRBV19 to TRBJ1-1, with 7 positions matching TRBD1. Germline-derived CDR1 and CDR2 are LNHDA and SQIVND (reference sequence). V was pared by 4 bases and J by 6 bases, with 5 bases of the junction left unmatched. This CDR3 spans 13 amino acids.

The CDR3 region has the DNA TGTGCCAGCAGCTTACAAGGCTACGAGCAGTACTTC. Protein: CASSLQGYEQYF. V gene TRBV7-6 combines with J gene TRBJ2-7; D gene unclear. Looked up from germline, CDR1 is SGHVS and CDR2 is FNYEAQ. V was cut by 2 bases and J by 3 bases, with 5 bases left in between. The CDR3 runs 12 residues.